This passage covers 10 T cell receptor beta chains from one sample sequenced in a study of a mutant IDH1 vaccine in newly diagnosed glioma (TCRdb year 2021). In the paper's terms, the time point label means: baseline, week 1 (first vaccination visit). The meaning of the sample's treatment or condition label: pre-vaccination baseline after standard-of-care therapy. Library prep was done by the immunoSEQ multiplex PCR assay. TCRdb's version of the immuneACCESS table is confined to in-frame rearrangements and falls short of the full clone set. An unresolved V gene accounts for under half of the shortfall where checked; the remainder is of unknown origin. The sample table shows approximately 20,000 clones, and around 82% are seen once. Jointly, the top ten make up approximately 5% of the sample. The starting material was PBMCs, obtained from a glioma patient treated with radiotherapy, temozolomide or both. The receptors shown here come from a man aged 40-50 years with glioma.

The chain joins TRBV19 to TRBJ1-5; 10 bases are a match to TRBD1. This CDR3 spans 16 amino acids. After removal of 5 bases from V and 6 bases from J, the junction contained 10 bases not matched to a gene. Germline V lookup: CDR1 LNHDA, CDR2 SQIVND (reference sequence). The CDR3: CASSLQTGGIGQPQHF. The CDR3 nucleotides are TGTGCCAGTAGTCTACAGACAGGGGGCATCGGTCAGCCCCAGCATTTT.

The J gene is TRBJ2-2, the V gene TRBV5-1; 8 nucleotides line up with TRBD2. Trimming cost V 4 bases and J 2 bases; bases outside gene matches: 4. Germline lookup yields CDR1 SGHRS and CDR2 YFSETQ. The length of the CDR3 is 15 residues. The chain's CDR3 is CASSPGGANTGELFF. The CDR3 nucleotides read TGCGCCAGCAGCCCCGGGGGGGCCAACACCGGGGAGCTGTTTTTT.

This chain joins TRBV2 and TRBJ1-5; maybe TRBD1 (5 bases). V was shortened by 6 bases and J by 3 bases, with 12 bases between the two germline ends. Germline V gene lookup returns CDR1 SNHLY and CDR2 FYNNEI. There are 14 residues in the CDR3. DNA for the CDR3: TGTGCCAGCAGCCCAGACAGTCACAATCAGCCCCAGCATTTT. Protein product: CASSPDSHNQPQHF.

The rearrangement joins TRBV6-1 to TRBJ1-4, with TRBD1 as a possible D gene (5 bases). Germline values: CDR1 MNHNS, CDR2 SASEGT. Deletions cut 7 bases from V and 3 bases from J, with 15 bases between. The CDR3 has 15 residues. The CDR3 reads CASTNLQGANEKLFF. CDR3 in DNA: TGTGCCAGCACCAACCTCCAGGGAGCTAATGAAAAACTGTTTTTT.

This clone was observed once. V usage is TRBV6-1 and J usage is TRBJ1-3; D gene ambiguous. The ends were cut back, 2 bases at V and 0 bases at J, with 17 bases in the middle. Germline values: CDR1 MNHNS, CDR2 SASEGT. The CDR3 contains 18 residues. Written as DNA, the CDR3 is TGTGCCAGCAGTGAATTTAGTAGTCTGACCTACTCTGGAAACACCATATATTTT. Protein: CASSEFSSLTYSGNTIYF.

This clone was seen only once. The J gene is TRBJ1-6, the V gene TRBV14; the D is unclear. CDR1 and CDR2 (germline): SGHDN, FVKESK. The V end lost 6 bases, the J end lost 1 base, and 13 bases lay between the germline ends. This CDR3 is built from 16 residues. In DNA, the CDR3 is TGTGCCAGCAGTTCGACCCTCGGATCCTATAATTCACCCCTCCACTTT. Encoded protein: CASSSTLGSYNSPLHF.

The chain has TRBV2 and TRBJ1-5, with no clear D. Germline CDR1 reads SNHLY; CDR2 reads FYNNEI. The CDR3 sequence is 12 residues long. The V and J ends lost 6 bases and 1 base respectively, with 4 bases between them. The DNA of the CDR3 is TGTGCCAGCAGGGCCAGCAATCAGCCCCAGCATTTT. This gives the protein CASRASNQPQHF. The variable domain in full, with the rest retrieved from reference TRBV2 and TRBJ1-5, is EPEVTQTPSHQVTQMGQEVILRCVPISNHLYFYWYRQILGQKVEFLVSFYNNEISEKSEIFDDQFSVERPDGSNFTLKIRSTKLEDSAMYFCASRASNQPQHFGDGTRLSIL.

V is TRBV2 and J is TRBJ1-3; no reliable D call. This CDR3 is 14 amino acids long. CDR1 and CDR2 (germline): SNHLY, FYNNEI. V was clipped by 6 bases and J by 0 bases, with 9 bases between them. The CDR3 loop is CASSRESSGNTIYF. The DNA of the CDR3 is TGTGCCAGCAGCCGGGAGAGCTCTGGAAACACCATATATTTT.

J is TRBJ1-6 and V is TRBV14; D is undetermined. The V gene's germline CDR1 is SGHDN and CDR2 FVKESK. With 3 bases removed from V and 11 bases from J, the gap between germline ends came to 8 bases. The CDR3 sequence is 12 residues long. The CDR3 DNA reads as TGTGCCAGCAGCCAGCAATTTCCACCCCTCCACTTT. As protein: CASSQQFPPLHF. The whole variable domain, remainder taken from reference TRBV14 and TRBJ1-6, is EAGVTQFPSHSVIEKGQTVTLRCDPISGHDNLYWYRRVMGKEIKFLLHFVKESKQDESGMPNNRFLAERTGGTYSTLKVQPAELEDSGVYFCASSQQFPPLHFGNGTRLTVT.

CDR3 DNA sequence: TGTGCCAGCAGCCCGGACCGACCCTATGGCTACACCTTC. Amino acid sequence: CASSPDRPYGYTF. The V call is TRBV27, the J call TRBJ1-2; D is uncertain. The length of the CDR3 is 13 residues. Germline-derived CDR1 and CDR2 are MNHEY and SMNVEV (reference sequence). V lost 6 bases and J 4 bases, leaving 12 bases between the germline ends.